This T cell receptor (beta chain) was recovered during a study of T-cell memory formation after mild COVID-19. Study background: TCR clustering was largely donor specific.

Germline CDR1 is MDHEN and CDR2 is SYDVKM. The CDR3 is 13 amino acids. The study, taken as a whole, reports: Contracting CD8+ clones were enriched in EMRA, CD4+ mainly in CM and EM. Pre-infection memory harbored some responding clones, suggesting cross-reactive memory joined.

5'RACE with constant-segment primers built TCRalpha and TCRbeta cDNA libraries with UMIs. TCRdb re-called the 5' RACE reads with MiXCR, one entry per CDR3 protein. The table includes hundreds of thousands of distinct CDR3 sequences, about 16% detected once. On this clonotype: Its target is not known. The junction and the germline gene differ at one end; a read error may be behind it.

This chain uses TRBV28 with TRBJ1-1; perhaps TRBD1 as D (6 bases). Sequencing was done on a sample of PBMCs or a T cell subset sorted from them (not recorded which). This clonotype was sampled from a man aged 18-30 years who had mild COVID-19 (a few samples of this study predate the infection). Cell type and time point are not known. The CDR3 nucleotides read TGTGCCAGCAGGTTTACAGGGTTCACTGAAGCTTTATTT. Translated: CASRFTGFTEALF.